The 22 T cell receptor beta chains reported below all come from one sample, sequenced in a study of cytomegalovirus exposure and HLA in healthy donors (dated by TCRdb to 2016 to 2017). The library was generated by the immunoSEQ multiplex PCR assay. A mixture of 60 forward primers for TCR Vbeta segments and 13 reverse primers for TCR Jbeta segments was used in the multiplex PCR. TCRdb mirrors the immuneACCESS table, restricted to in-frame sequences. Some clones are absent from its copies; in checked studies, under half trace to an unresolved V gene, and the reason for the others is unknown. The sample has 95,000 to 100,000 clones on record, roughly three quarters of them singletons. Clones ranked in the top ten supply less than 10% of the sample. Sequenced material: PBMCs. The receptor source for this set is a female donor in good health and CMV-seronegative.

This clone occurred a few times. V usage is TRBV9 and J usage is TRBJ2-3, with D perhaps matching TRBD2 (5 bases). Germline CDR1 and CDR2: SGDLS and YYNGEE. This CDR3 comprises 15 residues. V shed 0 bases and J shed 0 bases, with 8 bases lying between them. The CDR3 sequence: CASSVAGVSTDTQYF. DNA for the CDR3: TGTGCCAGCAGCGTAGCCGGGGTTAGCACAGATACGCAGTATTTT.

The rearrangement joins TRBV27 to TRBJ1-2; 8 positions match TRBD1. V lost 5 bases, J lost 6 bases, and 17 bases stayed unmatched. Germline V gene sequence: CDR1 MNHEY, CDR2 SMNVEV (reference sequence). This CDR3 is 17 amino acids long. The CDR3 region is CASSAYMPTGEWDGYTF. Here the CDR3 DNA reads TGTGCCAGCAGTGCCTATATGCCGACAGGGGAGTGGGATGGCTACACCTTC.

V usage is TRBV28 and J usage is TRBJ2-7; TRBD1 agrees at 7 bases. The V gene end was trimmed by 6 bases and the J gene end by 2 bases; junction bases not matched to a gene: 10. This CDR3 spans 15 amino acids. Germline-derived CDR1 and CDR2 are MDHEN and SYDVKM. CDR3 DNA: TGTGCCAGCAGCTCATCTGGACAGGTCCCCTACGAGCAGTACTTC. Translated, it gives CASSSSGQVPYEQYF.

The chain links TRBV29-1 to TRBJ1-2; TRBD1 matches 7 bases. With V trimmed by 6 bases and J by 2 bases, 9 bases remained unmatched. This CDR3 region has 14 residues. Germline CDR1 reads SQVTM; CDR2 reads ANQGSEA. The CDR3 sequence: CSVIDRDLNYGYTF. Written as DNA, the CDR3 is TGCAGCGTGATCGACAGGGACCTGAACTATGGCTACACCTTC. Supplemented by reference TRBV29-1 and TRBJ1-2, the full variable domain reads SAVISQKPSRDICQRGTSLTIQCQVDSQVTMMFWYRQQPGQSLTLIATANQGSEATYESGFVIDKFPISRPNLTFSTLTVSNMSPEDSSIYLCSVIDRDLNYGYTFGSGTRLTVV.

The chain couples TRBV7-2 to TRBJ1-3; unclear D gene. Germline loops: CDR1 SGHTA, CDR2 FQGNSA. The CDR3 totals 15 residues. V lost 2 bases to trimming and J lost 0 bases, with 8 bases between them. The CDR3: CASSLIYPSGNTIYF. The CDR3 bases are TGTGCCAGCAGCTTAATCTACCCCTCTGGAAACACCATATATTTT.

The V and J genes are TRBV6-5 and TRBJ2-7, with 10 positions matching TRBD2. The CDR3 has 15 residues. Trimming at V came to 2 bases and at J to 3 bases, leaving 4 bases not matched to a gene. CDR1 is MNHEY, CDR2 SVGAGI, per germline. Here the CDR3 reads CASSYRGLANYEQYF. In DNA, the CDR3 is TGTGCCAGCAGTTACAGGGGACTAGCGAACTACGAGCAGTACTTC.

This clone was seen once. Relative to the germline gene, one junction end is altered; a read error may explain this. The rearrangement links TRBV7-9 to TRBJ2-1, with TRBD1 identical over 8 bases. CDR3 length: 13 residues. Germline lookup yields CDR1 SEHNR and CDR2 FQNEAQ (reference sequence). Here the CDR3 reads CSSSLTGTGEQFF. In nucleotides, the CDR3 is TGTTCCAGCAGCTTAACAGGGACAGGTGAGCAGTTCTTC.

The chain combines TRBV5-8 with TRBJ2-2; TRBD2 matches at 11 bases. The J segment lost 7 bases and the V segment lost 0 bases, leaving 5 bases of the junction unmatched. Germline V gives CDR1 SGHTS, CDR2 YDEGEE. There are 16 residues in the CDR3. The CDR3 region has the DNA TGTGCCAGCAGCTTGGTAGCGGGGGGGCCTCACGGGGAGCTGTTTTTT. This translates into CASSLVAGGPHGELFF.

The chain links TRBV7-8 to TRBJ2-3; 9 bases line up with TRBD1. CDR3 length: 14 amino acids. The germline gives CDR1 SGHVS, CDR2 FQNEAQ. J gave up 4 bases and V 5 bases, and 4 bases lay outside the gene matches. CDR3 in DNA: TGTGCCAGCAGCCTAGGACAGGGGTCAGATACGCAGTATTTT. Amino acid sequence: CASSLGQGSDTQYF.

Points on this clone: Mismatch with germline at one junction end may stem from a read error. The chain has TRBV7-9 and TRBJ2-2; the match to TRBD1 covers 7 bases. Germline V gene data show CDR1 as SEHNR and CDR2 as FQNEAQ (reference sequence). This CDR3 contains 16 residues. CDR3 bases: TGTTCCAGCAGCCTAGAGACAGGGCCCTACACCGGGGAGCTGTTTTTT. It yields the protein CSSSLETGPYTGELFF.

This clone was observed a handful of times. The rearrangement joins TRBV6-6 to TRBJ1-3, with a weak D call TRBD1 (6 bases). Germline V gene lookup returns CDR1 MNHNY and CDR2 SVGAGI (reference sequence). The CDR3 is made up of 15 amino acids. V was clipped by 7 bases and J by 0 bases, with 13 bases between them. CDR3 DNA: TGTGCCAGCACCAAAGGGGGGGTCTCTGGAAACACCATATATTTT. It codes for CASTKGGVSGNTIYF.

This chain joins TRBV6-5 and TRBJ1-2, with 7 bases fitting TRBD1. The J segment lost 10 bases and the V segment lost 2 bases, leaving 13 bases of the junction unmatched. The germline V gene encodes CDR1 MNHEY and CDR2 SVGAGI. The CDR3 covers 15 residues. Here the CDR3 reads CASSYQQGSPMVYTF. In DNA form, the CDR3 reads TGTGCCAGCAGTTACCAACAGGGGAGTCCGATGGTCTACACCTTC.

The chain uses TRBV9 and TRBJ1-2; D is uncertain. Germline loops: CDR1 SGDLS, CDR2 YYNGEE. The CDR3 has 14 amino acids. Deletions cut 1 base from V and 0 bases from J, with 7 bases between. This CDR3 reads CASSVSGTNYGYTF. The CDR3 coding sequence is TGTGCCAGCAGCGTATCAGGCACTAACTATGGCTACACCTTC.

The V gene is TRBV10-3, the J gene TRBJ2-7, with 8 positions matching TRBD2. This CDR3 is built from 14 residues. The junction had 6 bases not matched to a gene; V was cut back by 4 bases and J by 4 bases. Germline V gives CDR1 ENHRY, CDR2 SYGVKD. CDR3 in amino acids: CAISVQREWYEQYF. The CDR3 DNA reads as TGTGCCATCAGTGTTCAGCGGGAGTGGTACGAGCAGTACTTC.

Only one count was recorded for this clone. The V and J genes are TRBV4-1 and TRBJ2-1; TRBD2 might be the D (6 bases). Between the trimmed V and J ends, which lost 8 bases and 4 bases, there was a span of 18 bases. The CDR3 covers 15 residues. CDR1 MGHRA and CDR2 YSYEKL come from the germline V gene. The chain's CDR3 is CASCPIAGKYNEQFF. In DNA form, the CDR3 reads TGCGCCAGCTGCCCCATCGCGGGAAAATACAATGAGCAGTTCTTC.

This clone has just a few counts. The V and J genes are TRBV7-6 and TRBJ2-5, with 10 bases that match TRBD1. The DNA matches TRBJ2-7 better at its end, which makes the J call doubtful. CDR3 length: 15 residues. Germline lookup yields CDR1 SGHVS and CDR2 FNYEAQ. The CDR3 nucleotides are TGTGCCAGCAGCGAGGGGGACAGGGGATTCTACGAGCAGTACTTC. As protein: CASSEGDRGFYEQYF.

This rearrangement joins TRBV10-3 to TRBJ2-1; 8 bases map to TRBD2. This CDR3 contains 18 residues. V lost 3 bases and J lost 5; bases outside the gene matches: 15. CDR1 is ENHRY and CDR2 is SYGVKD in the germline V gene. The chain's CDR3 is CAISDRASGSVQNNEQFF. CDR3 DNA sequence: TGTGCCATCAGTGATAGGGCGAGCGGGAGCGTCCAGAACAATGAGCAGTTCTTC.

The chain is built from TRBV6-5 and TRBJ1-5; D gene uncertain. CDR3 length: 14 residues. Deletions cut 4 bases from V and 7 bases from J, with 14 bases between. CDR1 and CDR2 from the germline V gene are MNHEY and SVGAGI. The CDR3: CASSFAGARQPQHF. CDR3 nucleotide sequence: TGTGCCAGCAGTTTCGCCGGAGCACGCCAGCCCCAGCATTTT.

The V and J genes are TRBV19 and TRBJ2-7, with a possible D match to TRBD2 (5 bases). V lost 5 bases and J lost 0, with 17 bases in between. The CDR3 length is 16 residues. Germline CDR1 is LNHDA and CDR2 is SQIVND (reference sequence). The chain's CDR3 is CASSFKGAASSYEQYF. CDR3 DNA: TGTGCCAGTAGTTTCAAGGGAGCGGCGAGCTCCTACGAGCAGTACTTC.

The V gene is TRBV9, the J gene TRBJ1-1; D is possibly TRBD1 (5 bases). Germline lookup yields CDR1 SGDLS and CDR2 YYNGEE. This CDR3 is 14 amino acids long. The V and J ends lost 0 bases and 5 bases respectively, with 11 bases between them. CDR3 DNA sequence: TGTGCCAGCAGCGTAGGACAGTTCGGGACTGAAGCTTTCTTT. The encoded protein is CASSVGQFGTEAFF.

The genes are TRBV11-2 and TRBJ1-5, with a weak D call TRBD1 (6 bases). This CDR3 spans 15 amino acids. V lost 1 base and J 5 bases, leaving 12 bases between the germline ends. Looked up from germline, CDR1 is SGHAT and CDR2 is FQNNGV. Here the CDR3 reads CASSLGAGADQPQHF. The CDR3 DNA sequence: TGTGCCAGCAGCTTAGGGGCAGGGGCAGATCAGCCCCAGCATTTT.

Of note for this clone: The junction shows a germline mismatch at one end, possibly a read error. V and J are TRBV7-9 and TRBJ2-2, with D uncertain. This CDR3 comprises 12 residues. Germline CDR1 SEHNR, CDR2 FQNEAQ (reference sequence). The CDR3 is CSSSPTSGELFF. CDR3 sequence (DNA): TGTTCCAGCAGCCCTACCTCCGGGGAGCTGTTTTTT.